Each of the 9 T cell receptor beta chains below was sequenced from the same sample in a study of naive and memory T cell subsets. Two oligonucleotides, mixed equimolar, formed the beta constant-region primer covering TRBC1 and TRBC2. One entry per CDR3 protein, called by TCRdb with MiXCR from the UMI-ligation and nested PCR reads. The repertoire holds roughly 140,000 distinct CDR3 sequences, 17% seen once, with approximately 0.13% in the top ten. The specimen was naive CD4+ T cells from blood. These receptor sequences come from a human donor in good health.

The CDR3 loop is CASSFRTSGTDTQYF. The CDR3 region has the DNA TGTGCCAGCAGTTTCCGGACTAGCGGCACAGATACGCAGTATTTT. V gene TRBV12-3 or TRBV12-4 combines with J gene TRBJ2-3, with TRBD2 matching over 9 bases. The V gene end was trimmed by 3 bases and the J gene end by 1 base; junction bases not matched to a gene: 2. The CDR3 spans 15 residues.

The chain joins TRBV20-1 to TRBJ2-7; D is possibly TRBD1 (5 bases). Germline CDR1 reads DFQATT; CDR2 reads SNEGSKA (reference sequence). This CDR3 is built from 12 residues. V was trimmed by 8 bases and J by 2 bases, leaving 13 bases between them. Written as DNA, the CDR3 is TGCAGTAAGGCAGGGTCGACCTACGAGCAGTACTTC. It translates to CSKAGSTYEQYF.

This clonotype was seen only a few times. This rearrangement joins TRBV6-5 to TRBJ2-2; D perhaps matches TRBD1 (5 bases). The germline V gene has CDR1 MNHEY and CDR2 SVGAGI. The CDR3 is 12 amino acids. Deletions cut 8 bases from V and 1 base from J, with 5 bases between. The CDR3 sequence is CASQGNTGELFF. The DNA for the CDR3 is TGTGCCAGCCAGGGGAACACCGGGGAGCTGTTTTTT.

V usage is TRBV7-2 and J usage is TRBJ1-3, with D possibly being TRBD1 (5 bases). Germline-derived CDR1 and CDR2 are SGHTA and FQGNSA. V was clipped by 5 bases and J by 0 bases, with 14 bases between them. The CDR3 consists of 16 residues. CDR3 protein: CASSPRQGSSGNTIYF. For the CDR3, the DNA is TGTGCCAGCAGCCCCCGGCAGGGTAGCTCTGGAAACACCATATATTTT.

Worth noting for this clonotype: This could be a read error, since a much larger clone is one nucleotide away. This chain connects TRBV5-1 to TRBJ2-1; 13 nucleotides agree with TRBD2. This CDR3 is 15 amino acids long. In germline, CDR1 is SGHRS, CDR2 YFSETQ. CDR3 sequence (DNA): TGCTCCAGCAGCTTGACTAGCGGGAGGTATGATGAGCAGTTCTTC. It codes for CSSSLTSGRYDEQFF.

This clonotype was observed at least ten times. The chain couples TRBV12-3 or TRBV12-4 to TRBJ1-2; 9 nucleotides match TRBD1. V was pared by 5 bases and J by 2 bases, with 15 bases of the junction left unmatched. This CDR3 contains 18 residues. The CDR3 loop reads CASSLYRGPTGANYGYTF. CDR3 DNA: TGTGCCAGCAGTCTTTACAGGGGGCCCACCGGTGCAAACTATGGCTACACCTTC.

This clonotype was counted only a few times. The gene calls are TRBV6-5 and TRBJ2-2, with D possibly being TRBD1 (6 bases). The CDR3 has 16 residues. Trimming removed 2 bases at V and 2 bases at J, with 12 bases between. In germline, CDR1 is MNHEY, CDR2 SVGAGI. CDR3 sequence: CASSYRRTANTGELFF. In DNA, the CDR3 is TGTGCCAGCAGTTACCGAAGGACAGCCAACACCGGGGAGCTGTTTTTT.

In its sample, this clonotype was seen a few times. The chain combines TRBV2 with TRBJ1-1; the D is unclear. CDR1 is SNHLY, CDR2 FYNNEI, per germline. With 7 bases removed from V and 5 bases from J, the gap between germline ends came to 11 bases. This CDR3 spans 12 amino acids. The DNA of the CDR3 is TGTGCCAGCAAACTCGATTGGACTGAAGCTTTCTTT. It specifies CASKLDWTEAFF.

Only a few counts were recorded for this clonotype. The chain joins TRBV28 to TRBJ1-4; possible D gene TRBD1, 5 bases. This CDR3 has 15 residues. Germline CDR1 is MDHEN and CDR2 is SYDVKM. Trimming cost V 1 base and J 7 bases, with 13 bases left between them. The CDR3 nucleotides read TGTGCCAGCAGTTTATTGAGTACAGGAGGTGAAAAACTGTTTTTT. Its protein product is CASSLLSTGGEKLFF.